This TCR beta chain came from a study of CD8 T cells in Susac syndrome. Sequencing of TCR beta drew on CD8+ and CD4+ T cells from blood. Purification of the CD8+ and CD4+ T cells relied on negative isolation, and TEMRA cells underwent FACS enrichment. Germline CDR1 is LNHDA and CDR2 is SQIVND (reference sequence). The CDR3 runs to 15 residues. V dropped 6 bases and J dropped 2; count of bases not matched to a gene: 10. With random hexamers, reverse transcription was performed on roughly 0.5 to 1 ug of RNA. The method of amplification for TCR beta CDR3 was immunoSEQ multiplex PCR, covering 54 Vbeta and 13 Jbeta. Via MiXCR, TCRdb re-called the immunoSEQ multiplex PCR reads, giving one row per CDR3 protein. The table records about 190,000 distinct CDR3 sequences, 80% to 95% of them present only once.

V is TRBV19 and J is TRBJ2-7; 7 bases match TRBD1. The TCR was taken from a human donor in good health. Sequencing was performed on CD4+ T cells from PBMCs. CDR3 in DNA: TGTGCCAGTAGCCAGACAGGGTTCGGGACCTACGAGCAGTACTTC. Translation: CASSQTGFGTYEQYF.